The rows below give T cell receptor beta chains drawn from one sample of a study of blood T cells in healthy people across ages. TCRdb itself ran the 5' RACE reads through MiXCR, one entry per CDR3 protein. The sample includes about 1,000,000 distinct CDR3 sequences, around 45% of them seen just once. The sequenced material came from blood. Every receptor here comes from a woman aged 55-70 years in good health. Both conserved end residues are part of each CDR3. A D gene is named only where the DNA matches it firmly. Not all rows give a size; the values are once, few, many and, for expanded clones, a class.

v_call	j_call	d_call	clone_size	cdr3_nt	cdr3_aa
TRBV6-1	TRBJ2-3	NA	NA	TGTGCCAGCAGAGAGTGGAGCACAGATACGCAGTATTTT	CASREWSTDTQYF
TRBV20-1	TRBJ2-7	TRBD2	NA	TGCAGTGCTATAAGCCTCGGGACTAGCGGGGGGGGCTACAATGAGCAGTACTTC	CSAISLGTSGGGYNEQYF
TRBV27	TRBJ1-5	NA	NA	TGTGCCAGCAGTTTATTGGGACGACCCCAGCATTTT	CASSLLGRPQHF
TRBV20-1	TRBJ2-7	TRBD2	NA	TGCAGTGCTCTGGGTCCCACGGGAGGGTATAATGAGCAGTACTTC	CSALGPTGGYNEQYF
TRBV27	TRBJ1-5	TRBD1	NA	TGTGCCAGCAGTTCTTACAGGGGGCGGGGGGATCAGCCCCAGCATTTT	CASSSYRGRGDQPQHF
TRBV2	TRBJ2-5	NA	NA	TGTGCCAGCCCAACGGGACCTAAGGAGACCCAGTACTTC	CASPTGPKETQYF
TRBV7-8	TRBJ2-7	NA	few	TGTGCCAGCAGCTTAGTGATTGGGGGTGGGGGGCACGAGCAGTACTTC	CASSLVIGGGGHEQYF
TRBV7-9	TRBJ2-7	NA	NA	TGTGCCAGCAGCCCCGGGACCCTGAGCTCCTACGAGCAGTACTTC	CASSPGTLSSYEQYF
TRBV29-1	TRBJ2-7	NA	NA	TGCAGCGTCGGACATCAAAACTACGAGCAGTACTTC	CSVGHQNYEQYF
TRBV5-1	TRBJ2-7	TRBD1	NA	TGTGCCAGCAGCTGGGGGGACAGGGGATCCTACGAGCAGTACTTC	CASSWGDRGSYEQYF
TRBV2	TRBJ2-5	NA	NA	TGTGCCAGCAGTGGCGGCCGGCCAGCGGTACAAGAGACCCAGTACTTC	CASSGGRPAVQETQYF
TRBV12-3/TRBV12-4	TRBJ2-3	NA	NA	TGTGCCAGCAGTTCCGGACCCGCGCAGTATTTT	CASSSGPAQYF
TRBV7-2	TRBJ1-5	NA	NA	TGTGCCAGCAGCTTAGACGGGTGGTTGAGCAATCAGCCCCAGCATTTT	CASSLDGWLSNQPQHF
TRBV27	TRBJ2-3	TRBD2	few	TGTGCCAGCAGTTTATATAGCGGGACGACAGATACGCAGTATTTT	CASSLYSGTTDTQYF
TRBV7-8	TRBJ1-5	NA	many	TGTGCCAGCAGCTTGGCCGGGGCCAATCAGCCCCAGCATTTT	CASSLAGANQPQHF